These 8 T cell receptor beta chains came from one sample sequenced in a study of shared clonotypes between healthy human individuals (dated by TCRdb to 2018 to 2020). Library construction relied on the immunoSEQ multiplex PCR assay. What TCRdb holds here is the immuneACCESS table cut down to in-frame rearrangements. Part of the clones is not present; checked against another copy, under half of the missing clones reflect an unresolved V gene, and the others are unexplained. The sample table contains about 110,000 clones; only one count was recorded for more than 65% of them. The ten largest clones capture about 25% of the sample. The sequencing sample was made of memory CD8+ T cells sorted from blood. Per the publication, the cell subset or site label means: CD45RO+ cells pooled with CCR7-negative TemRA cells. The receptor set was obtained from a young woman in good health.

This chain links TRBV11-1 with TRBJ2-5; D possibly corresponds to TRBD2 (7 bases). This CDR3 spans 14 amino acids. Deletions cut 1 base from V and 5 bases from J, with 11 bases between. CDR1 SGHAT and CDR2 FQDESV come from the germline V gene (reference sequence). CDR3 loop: CASSLVGGAETQYF. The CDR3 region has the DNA TGTGCCAGCAGCTTAGTAGGGGGGGCCGAGACCCAGTACTTC.

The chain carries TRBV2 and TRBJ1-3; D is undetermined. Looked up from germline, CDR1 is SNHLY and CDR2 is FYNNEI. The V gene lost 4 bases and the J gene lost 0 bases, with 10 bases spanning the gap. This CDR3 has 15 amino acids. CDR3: CASSVGSHSGNTIYF. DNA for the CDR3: TGTGCCAGCAGTGTGGGGAGTCACTCTGGAAACACCATATATTTT.

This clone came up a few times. CDR3 protein: CASSLTSGANVLTF. The CDR3 nucleotides read TGTGCCAGCAGTTTGACCTCTGGGGCCAACGTCCTGACTTTC. V usage is TRBV27 and J usage is TRBJ2-6; D unresolved. This CDR3 is built from 14 residues. V was cut by 3 bases and J by 0 bases, with 3 bases left in between. CDR1 is MNHEY and CDR2 is SMNVEV in the germline V gene (reference sequence).

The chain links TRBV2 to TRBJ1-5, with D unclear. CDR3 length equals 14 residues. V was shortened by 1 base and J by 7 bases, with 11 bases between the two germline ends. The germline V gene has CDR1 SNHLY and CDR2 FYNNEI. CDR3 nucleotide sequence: TGTGCCAGCAGTGAAGGTCCGGGAAGCCAGCCCCAGCATTTT. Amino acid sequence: CASSEGPGSQPQHF.

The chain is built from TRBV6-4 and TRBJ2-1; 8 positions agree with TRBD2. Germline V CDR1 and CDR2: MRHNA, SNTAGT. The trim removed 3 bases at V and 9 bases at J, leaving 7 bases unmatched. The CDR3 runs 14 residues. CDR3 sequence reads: CASSEAGETGEQFF. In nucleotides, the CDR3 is TGTGCCAGCAGTGAAGCGGGAGAAACGGGTGAGCAGTTCTTC.

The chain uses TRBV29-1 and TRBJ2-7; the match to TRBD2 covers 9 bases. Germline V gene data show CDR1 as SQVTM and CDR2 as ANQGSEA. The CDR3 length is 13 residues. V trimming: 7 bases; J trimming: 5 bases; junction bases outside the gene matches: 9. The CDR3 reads CSAGGSGRNEQYF. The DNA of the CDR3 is TGCAGCGCAGGAGGTAGCGGGAGAAACGAGCAGTACTTC.

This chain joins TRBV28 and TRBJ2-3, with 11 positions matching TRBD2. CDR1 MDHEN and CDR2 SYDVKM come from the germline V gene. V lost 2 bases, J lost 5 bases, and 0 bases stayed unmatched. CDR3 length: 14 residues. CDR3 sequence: CASSLTSGGDTQYF. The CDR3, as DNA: TGTGCCAGCAGTTTAACTAGCGGGGGAGATACGCAGTATTTT. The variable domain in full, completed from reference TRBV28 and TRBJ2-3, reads DVKVTQSSRYLVKRTGEKVFLECVQDMDHENMFWYRQDPGLGLRLIYFSYDVKMKEKGDIPEGYSVSREKKERFSLILESASTNQTSMYLCASSLTSGGDTQYFGPGTRLTVL.

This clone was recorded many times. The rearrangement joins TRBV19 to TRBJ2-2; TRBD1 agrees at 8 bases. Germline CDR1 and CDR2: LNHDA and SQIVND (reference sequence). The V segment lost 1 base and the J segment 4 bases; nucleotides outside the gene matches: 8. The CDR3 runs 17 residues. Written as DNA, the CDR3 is TGTGCCAGTAGTATAGCCCCGCAGGGGGCGGGCACCGGGGAGCTGTTTTTT. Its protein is CASSIAPQGAGTGELFF.